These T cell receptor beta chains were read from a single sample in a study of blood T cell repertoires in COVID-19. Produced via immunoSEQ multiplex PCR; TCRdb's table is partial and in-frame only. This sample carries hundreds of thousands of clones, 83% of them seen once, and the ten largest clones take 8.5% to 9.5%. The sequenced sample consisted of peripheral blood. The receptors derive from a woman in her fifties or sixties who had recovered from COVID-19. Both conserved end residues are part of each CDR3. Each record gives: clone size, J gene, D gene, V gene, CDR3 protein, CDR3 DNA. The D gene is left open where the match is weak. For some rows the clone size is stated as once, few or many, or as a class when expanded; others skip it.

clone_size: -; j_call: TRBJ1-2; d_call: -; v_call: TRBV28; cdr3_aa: CASSTGLGYTF; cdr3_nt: TGTGCCAGCAGTACAGGGTTAGGCTACACCTTC
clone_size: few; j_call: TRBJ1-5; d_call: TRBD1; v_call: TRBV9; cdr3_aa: CASSSGGLSRGQPQHF; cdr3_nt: TGTGCCAGCAGCTCAGGGGGGCTTTCAAGAGGCCAGCCCCAGCATTTT
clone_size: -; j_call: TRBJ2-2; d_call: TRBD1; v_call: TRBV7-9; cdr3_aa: CASSSGRQGANGELFF; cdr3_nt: TGTGCCAGCAGCTCGGGCCGGCAGGGGGCGAACGGGGAGCTGTTTTTT
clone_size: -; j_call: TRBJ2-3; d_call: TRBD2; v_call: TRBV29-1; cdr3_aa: CSVEAGVDTQYF; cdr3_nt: TGCAGCGTTGAGGCGGGGGTAGATACGCAGTATTTT
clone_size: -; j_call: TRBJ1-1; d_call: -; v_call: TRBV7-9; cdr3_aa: CASSLGVSNTEAFF; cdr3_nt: TGTGCCAGCAGCTTAGGAGTTTCGAACACTGAAGCTTTCTTT
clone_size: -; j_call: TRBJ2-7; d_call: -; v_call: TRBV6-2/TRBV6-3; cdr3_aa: CASSTDYEQYF; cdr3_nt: TGTGCCAGCAGTACAGACTACGAGCAGTACTTC
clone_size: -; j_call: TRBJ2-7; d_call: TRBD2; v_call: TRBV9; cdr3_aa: CASSPGGTSPYEQYF; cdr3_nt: TGTGCCAGCAGCCCCGGTGGGACTAGCCCCTACGAGCAGTACTTC
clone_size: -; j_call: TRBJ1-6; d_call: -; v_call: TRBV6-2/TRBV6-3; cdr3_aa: CASSYREYLAPLHF; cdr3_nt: TGTGCCAGCAGTTACAGGGAGTATCTAGCACCCCTCCACTTT
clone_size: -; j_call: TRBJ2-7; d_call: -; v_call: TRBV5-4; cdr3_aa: CASSSRPNRLEYEQYF; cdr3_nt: TGTGCCAGCAGCTCCCGCCCTAACCGACTCGAATACGAGCAGTACTTC
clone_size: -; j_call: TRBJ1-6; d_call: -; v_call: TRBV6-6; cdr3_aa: CASRPGGGGAPLHF; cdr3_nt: TGTGCCAGCAGGCCCGGGGGGGGAGGGGCACCCCTCCACTTT
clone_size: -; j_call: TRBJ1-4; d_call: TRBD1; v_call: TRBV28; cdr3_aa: CASSRRQGANEKLFF; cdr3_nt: TGTGCCAGCAGCCGCAGACAGGGGGCTAATGAAAAACTGTTTTTT
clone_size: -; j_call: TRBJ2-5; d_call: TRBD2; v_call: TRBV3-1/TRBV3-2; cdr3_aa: CASSHGTSGGLFVETQYF; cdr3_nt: TGTGCCAGCAGCCACGGAACTAGCGGGGGCCTATTCGTGGAGACCCAGTACTTC
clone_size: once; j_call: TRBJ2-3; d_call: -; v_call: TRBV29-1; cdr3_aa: CIATREGTDTQYF; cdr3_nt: TGCATAGCCACGAGAGAAGGCACAGATACGCAGTATTTT
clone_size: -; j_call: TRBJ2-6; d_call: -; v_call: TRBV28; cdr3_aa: CASSFPGGIGSGANVLTF; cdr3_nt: TGTGCCAGCAGTTTCCCCGGGGGAATCGGGTCTGGGGCCAACGTCCTGACTTTC
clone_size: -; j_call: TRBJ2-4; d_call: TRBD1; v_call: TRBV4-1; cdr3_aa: CASSQGPPGQGVLSKNIQYF; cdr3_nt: TGCGCCAGCAGCCAAGGTCCGCCGGGACAGGGGGTTTTGTCCAAAAACATTCAGTACTTC
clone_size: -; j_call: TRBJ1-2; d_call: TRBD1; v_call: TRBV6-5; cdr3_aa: CASSRDRKGYGYTF; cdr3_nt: TGTGCCAGCAGTCGGGACAGGAAGGGCTATGGCTACACCTTC
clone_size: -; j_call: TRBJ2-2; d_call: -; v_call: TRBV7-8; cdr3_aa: CASSLQGTNTGELFF; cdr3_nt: TGTGCCAGCAGCTTACAGGGTACGAACACCGGGGAGCTGTTTTTT
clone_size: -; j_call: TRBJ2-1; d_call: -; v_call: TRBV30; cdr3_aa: CAWRRANNEQFF; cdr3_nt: TGTGCCTGGAGGCGAGCGAACAATGAGCAGTTCTTC
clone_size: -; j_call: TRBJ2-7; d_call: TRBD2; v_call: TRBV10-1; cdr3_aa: CASSQNRDSGSYPVGRYF; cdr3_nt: TGCGCCAGCAGCCAGAACAGGGATAGCGGGAGTTACCCGGTGGGTCGGTACTTC
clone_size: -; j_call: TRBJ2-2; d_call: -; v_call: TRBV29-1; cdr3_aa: CSVSSDTGELFF; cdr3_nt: TGCAGCGTTTCTAGCGACACCGGGGAGCTGTTTTTT
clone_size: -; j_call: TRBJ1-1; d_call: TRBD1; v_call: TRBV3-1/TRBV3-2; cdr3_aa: CASSPFGTGGSAFF; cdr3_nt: TGTGCCAGCAGCCCGTTCGGGACAGGAGGTTCAGCTTTCTTT
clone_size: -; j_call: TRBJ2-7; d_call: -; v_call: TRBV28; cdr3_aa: CASSLTSSRPYEQYF; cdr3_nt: TGTGCCAGCAGTTTGACATCTAGCCGCCCCTACGAGCAGTACTTC
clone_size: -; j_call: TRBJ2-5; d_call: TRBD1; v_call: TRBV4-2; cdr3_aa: CASSQTGTGGLSQETQYF; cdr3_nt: TGTGCCAGCAGCCAGACCGGGACAGGGGGCCTTAGCCAAGAGACCCAGTACTTC
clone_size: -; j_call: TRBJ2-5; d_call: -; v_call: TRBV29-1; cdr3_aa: CSVDWAGRETQYF; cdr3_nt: TGCAGCGTTGACTGGGCGGGTAGGGAGACCCAGTACTTC
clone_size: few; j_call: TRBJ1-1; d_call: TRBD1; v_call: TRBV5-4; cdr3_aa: CASSSGGMNTEAFF; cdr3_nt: TGTGCCAGCAGCTCAGGGGGAATGAACACTGAAGCTTTCTTT
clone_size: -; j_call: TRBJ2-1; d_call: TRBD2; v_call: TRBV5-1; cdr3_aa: CASSRELAVNNEQFF; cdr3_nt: TGCGCCAGCAGCCGCGAGCTAGCGGTAAACAATGAGCAGTTCTTC
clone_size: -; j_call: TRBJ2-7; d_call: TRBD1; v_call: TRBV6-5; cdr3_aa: CASRAGTAYEQYF; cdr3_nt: TGTGCCAGCAGGGCCGGGACAGCCTACGAGCAGTACTTC
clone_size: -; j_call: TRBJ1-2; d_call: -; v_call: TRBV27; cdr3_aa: CASSLYGRHGYTF; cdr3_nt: TGTGCCAGCAGTTTATATGGCAGGCATGGCTACACCTTC
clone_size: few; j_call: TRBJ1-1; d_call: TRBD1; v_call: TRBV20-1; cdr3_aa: CSASTGDTEAFF; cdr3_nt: TGCAGTGCTAGTACAGGGGACACTGAAGCTTTCTTT
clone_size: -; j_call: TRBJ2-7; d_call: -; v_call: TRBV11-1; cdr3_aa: CASSYQPGLQGREQYF; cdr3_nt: TGTGCCAGCAGCTACCAACCCGGGTTACAGGGAAGGGAGCAGTACTTC
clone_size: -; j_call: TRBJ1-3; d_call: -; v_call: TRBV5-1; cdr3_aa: CASSQGQLGNTIYF; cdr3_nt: TGCGCCAGCAGCCAGGGACAACTTGGAAACACCATATATTTT
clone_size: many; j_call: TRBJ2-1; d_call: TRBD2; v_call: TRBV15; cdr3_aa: CATTTLTSGSEQFF; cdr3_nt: TGTGCCACCACCACCTTGACTAGCGGGAGCGAGCAGTTCTTC
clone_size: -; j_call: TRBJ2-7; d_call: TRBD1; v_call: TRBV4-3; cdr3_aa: CASSQATGGAYEQYF; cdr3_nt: TGCGCCAGCAGCCAAGCTACAGGGGGAGCCTACGAGCAGTACTTC
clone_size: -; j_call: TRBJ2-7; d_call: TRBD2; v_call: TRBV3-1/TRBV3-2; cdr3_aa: CASSHNLAGTSYEQYF; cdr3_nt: TGTGCCAGCAGCCATAACCTAGCGGGGACCTCCTACGAGCAGTACTTC
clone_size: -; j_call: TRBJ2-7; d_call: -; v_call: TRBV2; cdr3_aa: CASISPLFSYEQYF; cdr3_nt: TGTGCCAGCATAAGCCCCTTATTCTCCTACGAGCAGTACTTC
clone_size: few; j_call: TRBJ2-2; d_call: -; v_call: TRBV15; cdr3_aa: CATSRDGPTGELFF; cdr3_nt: TGTGCCACCAGCAGAGATGGCCCCACCGGGGAGCTGTTTTTT
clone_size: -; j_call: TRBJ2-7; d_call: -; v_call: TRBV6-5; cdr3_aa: CASSYNLGEQYF; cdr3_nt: TGTGCCAGCAGCTACAATCTAGGCGAGCAGTACTTC